This T cell receptor (beta chain) comes out of a study of cytomegalovirus exposure and HLA in healthy donors. The V gene's germline CDR1 is MGHDK and CDR2 SYGVNS. Losses at the gene ends were 1 base for V and 4 bases for J; bases not matched to a gene: 7. CDR3 size: 16 residues. A remark on this clone: Antigen specificity is unknown.

The primer mix had 60 Vbeta and 13 Jbeta primers. Method: immunoSEQ multiplex PCR; TCRdb's copy keeps in-frame clones and lacks some. The sample has fewer than 200,000 clones; about 80% are singletons. Regarding the study as a whole: Associated with cytomegalovirus, according to the listing, were around 160 TCR beta chains. HLA restriction was apparent for most CMV-associated TCR beta chains in a later analysis.

This receptor was taken from a man in his forties in good health and CMV-seropositive. The V gene is TRBV25-1, the J gene TRBJ2-1, with 7 bases identical to TRBD2. The sample comprised PBMCs. The CDR3 is CASSEWGGGGYNEQFF. Here the CDR3 DNA reads TGTGCCAGCAGTGAATGGGGGGGAGGAGGTTACAATGAGCAGTTCTTC.